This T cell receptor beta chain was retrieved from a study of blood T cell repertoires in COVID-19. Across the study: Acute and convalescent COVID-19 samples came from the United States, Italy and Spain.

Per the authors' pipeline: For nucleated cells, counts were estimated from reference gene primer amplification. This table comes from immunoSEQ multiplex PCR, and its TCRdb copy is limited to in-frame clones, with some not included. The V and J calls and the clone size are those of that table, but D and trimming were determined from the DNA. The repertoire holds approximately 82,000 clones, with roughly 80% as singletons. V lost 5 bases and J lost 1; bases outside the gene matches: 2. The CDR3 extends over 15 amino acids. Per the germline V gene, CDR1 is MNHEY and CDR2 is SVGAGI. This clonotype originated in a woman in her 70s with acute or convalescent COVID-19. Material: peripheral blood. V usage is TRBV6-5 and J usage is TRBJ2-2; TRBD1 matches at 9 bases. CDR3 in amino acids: CASSMGQGNTGELFF. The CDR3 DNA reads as TGTGCCAGCAGTATGGGACAGGGGAACACCGGGGAGCTGTTTTTT.